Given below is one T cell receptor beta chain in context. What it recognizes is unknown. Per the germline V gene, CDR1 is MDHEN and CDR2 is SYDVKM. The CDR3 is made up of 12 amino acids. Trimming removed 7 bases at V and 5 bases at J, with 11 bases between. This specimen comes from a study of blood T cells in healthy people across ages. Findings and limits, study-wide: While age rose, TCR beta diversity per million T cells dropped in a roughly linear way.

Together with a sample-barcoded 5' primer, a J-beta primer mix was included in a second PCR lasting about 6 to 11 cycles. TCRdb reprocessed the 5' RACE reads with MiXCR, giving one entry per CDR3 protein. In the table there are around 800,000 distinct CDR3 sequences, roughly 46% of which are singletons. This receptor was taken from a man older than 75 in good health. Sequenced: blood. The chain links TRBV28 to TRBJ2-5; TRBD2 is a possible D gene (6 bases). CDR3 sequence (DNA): TGTGCCAGCACCGGGACTGTGGAGACCCAGTACTTC. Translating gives CASTGTVETQYF.